This T cell receptor (beta chain) emerged from a study of cytomegalovirus exposure and HLA in healthy donors. 13 Jbeta primers and 60 Vbeta primers were used for the PCR. Profiled with immunoSEQ multiplex PCR; TCRdb holds only in-frame clones, not every one. The repertoire holds around 110,000 clones, with 79% as singletons. This clone was observed a few times. Between the trimmed V and J ends, which lost 3 bases and 7 bases, there was a span of 13 bases. The CDR3 covers 14 residues. Per germline, CDR1 SGHTA and CDR2 FQGNSA. The source is a man aged 30 to 45 in good health and CMV-seropositive. The chain recombines TRBV7-2 with TRBJ2-4; a weak D match, TRBD1 (7 bases). Material: PBMCs. CDR3 residues: CASSFRTGGNIQYF. The DNA of the CDR3 is TGTGCCAGCAGCTTCAGGACAGGAGGGAACATTCAGTACTTC. The complete variable domain, with remaining parts taken from reference TRBV7-2 and TRBJ2-4, reads GAGVSQSPSNKVTEKGKDVELRCDPISGHTALYWYRQSLGQGLEFLIYFQGNSAPDKSGLPSDRFSAERTGGSVSTLTIQRTQQEDSAVYLCASSFRTGGNIQYFGAGTRLSVL.